These 17 T cell receptor beta chains originate from one sample sequenced in a study of post-analysis software for immune sequencing data. Unique molecular identifiers were present in the TCR beta cDNA libraries. One entry per CDR3 protein results from TCRdb running MiXCR on the PCR reads. The table includes about 620,000 distinct CDR3 sequences, 44% detected once. Their antigens remain unidentified. Study-level points and caveats: In patients, about 5 TRBV segments were more frequent than in controls, with TRBV5-6, TRBV5-1 and TRBV20-1 among them.

Sample: blood. These receptors originate from a girl aged 10 to 17 with multiple sclerosis.

This sequence joins TRBV12-3 or TRBV12-4 and TRBJ1-2, with 7 bases lining up with TRBD1. V lost 2 bases to trimming and J lost 4 bases; unmatched junction nucleotides: 4. This CDR3 has 14 residues. The CDR3 is CASSLYRGLYGYTF. CDR3 bases: TGTGCCAGCAGTTTATATAGGGGGCTCTATGGCTACACCTTC.

This sequence joins TRBV7-8 and TRBJ1-4, with 8 bases aligning to TRBD1. V lost 3 bases and J lost 3; bases outside the gene matches: 6. Germline loops: CDR1 SGHVS, CDR2 FQNEAQ. The CDR3 covers 16 residues. The CDR3 spells CASSLSRGQSNEKLFF. For the CDR3, the DNA is TGTGCCAGCAGCTTGTCCAGGGGGCAGTCTAATGAAAAACTGTTTTTT.

This clonotype was observed a few times. V usage is TRBV6-6 and J usage is TRBJ1-2; D uncertain. Trimming removed 6 bases at V and 3 bases at J, with 11 bases between. This CDR3 is built from 13 residues. The V gene's germline CDR1 is MNHNY and CDR2 SVGAGI (reference sequence). The CDR3 DNA reads TGTGCCAGCAGAGAGGGAACAGACTATGGCTACACCTTC. Translation gives CASREGTDYGYTF.

This sequence joins TRBV4-2 and TRBJ2-7; a weak D match, TRBD2 (6 bases). In germline, CDR1 is LGHNA, CDR2 YNFKEQ. The CDR3 has 17 amino acids. V lost 0 bases and J 2 bases, leaving 17 bases between the germline ends. The CDR3 region has the DNA TGTGCCAGCAGCCAAGATGGGTCAGTTAGGGAGGCCTACGAGCAGTACTTC. Its protein is CASSQDGSVREAYEQYF.

This clonotype was detected only a few times. The chain employs TRBV12-3 or TRBV12-4 and TRBJ2-5; D is perhaps TRBD1 or TRBD2 (7 bases each). The CDR3 has 16 residues. V was shortened by 4 bases and J by 2 bases, with 17 bases between the two germline ends. The CDR3 region has the DNA TGTGCCAGCAGTTCCTCGTCAGGGGGGGGTCAAGAGACCCAGTACTTC. Its translation: CASSSSSGGGQETQYF.

V is TRBV6-5 and J is TRBJ2-5; 9 bases line up with TRBD2. Germline V CDR1 and CDR2: MNHEY, SVGAGI. The CDR3 contains 15 residues. With V trimmed by 7 bases and J by 5 bases, 11 bases remained unmatched. The DNA for the CDR3 is TGTGCCAGCACCAACGAAGGGACTAGCTTGGAGACCCAGTACTTC. It encodes CASTNEGTSLETQYF.

The chain recombines TRBV29-1 with TRBJ1-2, with a weak D call TRBD1 (6 bases). The CDR3 runs 13 residues. Between the trimmed V and J ends, which lost 3 bases and 4 bases, there was a span of 12 bases. Germline CDR1 reads SQVTM; CDR2 reads ANQGSEA. The CDR3 spells CSVEWGPPYGYTF. In DNA form, the CDR3 reads TGCAGCGTTGAGTGGGGGCCACCCTATGGCTACACCTTC.

This chain uses TRBV25-1 with TRBJ2-3; TRBD2 might be the D (7 bases). The CDR3 extends over 14 amino acids. Trimming left V 6 bases short and J 6 bases short, with 16 bases between. Germline CDR1 MGHDK, CDR2 SYGVNS. This chain's CDR3 is CASRRGGNVDTQYF. The CDR3 DNA reads as TGTGCCAGCAGAAGGGGGGGCAATGTGGATACGCAGTATTTT.

V is TRBV15 and J is TRBJ2-7; 8 bases are shared with TRBD2. Per the germline V gene, CDR1 is LNHNV and CDR2 is YYDKDF (reference sequence). The CDR3 has 14 amino acids. The V gene end was trimmed by 5 bases and the J gene end by 1 base; junction bases not matched to a gene: 4. CDR3 coding DNA: TGTGCCACCAGCCGGACTAGCCAATCCTACGAGCAGTACTTC. Its protein product is CATSRTSQSYEQYF.

This clonotype was found a few times. V usage is TRBV20-1 and J usage is TRBJ1-5; D is ambiguous. The CDR3 runs 13 residues. Germline V gene data show CDR1 as DFQATT and CDR2 as SNEGSKA (reference sequence). V was pared by 1 base and J by 4 bases, with 8 bases between. The CDR3: CSARGELNQPQHF. The CDR3 bases are TGCAGTGCTAGAGGGGAACTGAATCAGCCCCAGCATTTT.

The rearrangement uses TRBV20-1 and TRBJ2-5; TRBD1 aligns across 9 bases. Looked up from germline, CDR1 is DFQATT and CDR2 is SNEGSKA (reference sequence). The V and J ends lost 4 bases and 2 bases, in that order; junction bases with no gene match: 2. The CDR3 length is 13 residues. The CDR3 coding sequence is TGCAGTGCTATGACAGGGGGGCAAGAGACCCAGTACTTC. It is translated as CSAMTGGQETQYF.

This sequence joins TRBV6-1 and TRBJ1-1, with 11 bases matching TRBD1. Unmatched junction bases numbered 9, after V lost 6 bases and J lost 0 bases. Germline CDR1 is MNHNS and CDR2 is SASEGT. This CDR3 comprises 17 residues. In nucleotides, the CDR3 is TGTGCCAGCAGCCACCGGGACAGGGGGATATTGAACACTGAAGCTTTCTTT. Amino acids: CASSHRDRGILNTEAFF.

This clonotype turned up a few times. The V gene is TRBV10-2, the J gene TRBJ2-1, with D possibly being TRBD2 (5 bases). The CDR3 is made up of 13 amino acids. In germline, CDR1 is WSHSY, CDR2 SAAADI. The V gene lost 4 bases and the J gene lost 7 bases, with 11 bases spanning the gap. The CDR3 DNA sequence: TGCGCCAGCAGTGGTGCCGGGGAGAATGAGCAGTTCTTC. Translation: CASSGAGENEQFF.

The chain couples TRBV4-1 to TRBJ1-5; D is possibly TRBD1 (6 bases). V was trimmed by 2 bases and J by 3 bases, leaving 14 bases between them. The germline CDR1 and CDR2 sequences are MGHRA and YSYEKL. The CDR3 totals 16 residues. The CDR3 DNA reads TGCGCCAGCAGCCAACCAAAAGGGGACATCAATCAGCCCCAGCATTTT. Its protein product is CASSQPKGDINQPQHF.

The V gene is TRBV19, the J gene TRBJ1-5; tentative D call: TRBD1 (5 bases). V was cut by 4 bases and J by 3 bases, with 16 bases left in between. The germline V gene encodes CDR1 LNHDA and CDR2 SQIVND (reference sequence). The CDR3 totals 16 residues. CDR3 in DNA: TGTGCCAGTAGTACCCCCGTCGCAGGGCACAATCAGCCCCAGCATTTT. The encoded protein is CASSTPVAGHNQPQHF. Full variable domain (remainder filled in from reference TRBV19 and TRBJ1-5): DGGITQSPKYLFRKEGQNVTLSCEQNLNHDAMYWYRQDPGQGLRLIYYSQIVNDFQKGDIAEGYSVSREKKESFPLTVTSAQKNPTAFYLCASSTPVAGHNQPQHFGDGTRLSIL.

The chain joins TRBV12-3 or TRBV12-4 to TRBJ2-3; D gene unclear. CDR3 size: 11 residues. Trimming left V 5 bases short and J 9 bases short, with 9 bases between. The CDR3 is CASSPIDTQYF. The CDR3 DNA reads as TGTGCCAGCAGTCCTATCGACACGCAGTATTTT.

Regarding this clonotype: This sequence may be a read error, since a much larger clone differs from it by one base. J is TRBJ2-4 and V is TRBV29-1, with TRBD2 matching over 9 bases. The DNA end lines up better with TRBJ2-7; the J call may be wrong. Germline CDR1 reads SQVTM; CDR2 reads ANQGSEA. The CDR3 is 13 residues long. CDR3 in DNA: TGCAGCGTTGAAGCGACTAGCGGCTACGAGCAGTACTTC. Amino acid sequence: CSVEATSGYEQYF.